Listed below are T cell receptor beta chains from one sample, sequenced in a study of glioma-infiltrating T cells. TCRdb called the multiplex PCR reads again in MiXCR, with one record for every CDR3 protein. The sample records about 180,000 distinct CDR3 sequences, around 42% being singletons. The sample was glioma tissue, nonneoplastic brain tissue, or PBMCs (not recorded which). These receptors originate from a human donor with low-grade glioma or glioblastoma, undergoing nonglioma brain surgery, or in good health (not recorded which). Each CDR3 is given without its conserved first and last residue.

V: TRBV28
J: TRBJ2-7
CDR3: ASKDYSYEQY

V: TRBV19
J: TRBJ2-7
CDR3: ASSIGSATRAEQY

V: TRBV19
J: TRBJ2-3
CDR3: ASSILLEGGTDTQY

V: TRBV3-1
J: TRBJ1-5
CDR3: ASSEDMTEDQPQH

V: TRBV29-1
J: TRBJ2-7
CDR3: SVRLAGFGTYEQY

V: TRBV28
J: TRBJ1-1
CDR3: ASTLPPGRAF

V: TRBV7-9
J: TRBJ2-7
CDR3: ASSLRTGKSLGYEQY

V: TRBV29-1
J: TRBJ1-1
CDR3: SVEAGTVNTEAF

V: TRBV7-9
J: TRBJ2-1
CDR3: ASSLSPLGGQDEQF

V: TRBV28
J: TRBJ2-7
CDR3: ASRTGGLGEQY

V: TRBV27
J: TRBJ2-5
CDR3: ASSTYTETQY

V: TRBV7-9
J: TRBJ2-1
CDR3: ASSLFTSRDNEQF

V: TRBV28
J: TRBJ1-6
CDR3: ASSLVGYSPLH

V: TRBV24-1
J: TRBJ2-1
CDR3: ATSDAGTDSYNEQF

V: TRBV4-1
J: TRBJ1-1
CDR3: ASSHVFSAF

V: TRBV7-3
J: TRBJ2-3
CDR3: ASSPDRAIDTQY

V: TRBV20-1
J: TRBJ1-2
CDR3: SARVRDSSNYGYT

V: TRBV20-1
J: TRBJ1-5
CDR3: SASAWTLSNQPQH

V: TRBV20-1
J: TRBJ2-2
CDR3: SARNLLAGNTGELF

V: TRBV15
J: TRBJ2-7
CDR3: ATSRAWRSSYEQY

V: TRBV20-1
J: TRBJ1-5
CDR3: SARRGGLSNQPQH

V: TRBV24-1
J: TRBJ2-2
CDR3: ATSDQGQGRTGELF

V: TRBV19
J: TRBJ2-1
CDR3: ASSLLAYNEQF

V: TRBV4-1
J: TRBJ1-2
CDR3: ASIQFKSPGRANYGYT

V: TRBV20-1
J: TRBJ2-1
CDR3: SAELGGEQF

V: TRBV6-2/TRBV6-3
J: TRBJ2-1
CDR3: ASSLGGTSGWYEQF

V: TRBV28
J: TRBJ2-1
CDR3: ASSFLLPDRVEQF

V: TRBV6-1
J: TRBJ1-2
CDR3: ASGDGQGRDYGYT

V: TRBV19
J: TRBJ2-7
CDR3: ASSIVGQGAEQY

V: TRBV7-8
J: TRBJ2-7
CDR3: ASSLRDRIYEQY

V: TRBV29-1
J: TRBJ2-7
CDR3: SGMGRTYEQY

V: TRBV14
J: TRBJ2-1
CDR3: ASSHLIRTSANNEQF

V: TRBV29-1
J: TRBJ2-1
CDR3: SVRLGQYNEQF

V: TRBV5-1
J: TRBJ2-7
CDR3: ASSLNVAGEQY